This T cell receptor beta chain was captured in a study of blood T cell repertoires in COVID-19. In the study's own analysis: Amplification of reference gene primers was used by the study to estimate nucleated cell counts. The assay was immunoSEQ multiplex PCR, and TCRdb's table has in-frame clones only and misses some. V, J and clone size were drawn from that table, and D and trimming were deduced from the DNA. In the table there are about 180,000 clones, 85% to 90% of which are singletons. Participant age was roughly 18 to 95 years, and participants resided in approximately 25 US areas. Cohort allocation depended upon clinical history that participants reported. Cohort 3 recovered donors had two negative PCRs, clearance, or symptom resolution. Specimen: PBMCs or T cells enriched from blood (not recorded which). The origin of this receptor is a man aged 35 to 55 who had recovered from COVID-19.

DNA of the CDR3: TGTGCCAGCAGTTCACTCAATGAGAACACTGAAGCTTTCTTT. Translating it yields CASSSLNENTEAFF. The genes are TRBV28 and TRBJ1-1, with D unresolved. Germline V CDR1 and CDR2: MDHEN, SYDVKM. Trimming cost V 4 bases and J 1 base, with 10 bases left between them. The CDR3 spans 14 residues.